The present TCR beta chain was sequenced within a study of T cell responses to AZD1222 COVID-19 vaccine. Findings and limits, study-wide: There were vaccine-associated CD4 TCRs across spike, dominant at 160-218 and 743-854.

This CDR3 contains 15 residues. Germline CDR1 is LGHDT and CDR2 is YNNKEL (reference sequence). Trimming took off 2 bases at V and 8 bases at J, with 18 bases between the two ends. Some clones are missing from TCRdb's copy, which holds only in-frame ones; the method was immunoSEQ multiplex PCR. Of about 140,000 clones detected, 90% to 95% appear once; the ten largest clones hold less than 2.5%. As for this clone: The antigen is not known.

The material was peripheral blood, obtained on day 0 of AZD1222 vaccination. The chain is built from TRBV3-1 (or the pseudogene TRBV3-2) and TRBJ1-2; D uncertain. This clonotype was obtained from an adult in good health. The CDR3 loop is CASSQPSTLLRGYTF. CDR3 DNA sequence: TGTGCCAGCAGCCAACCTAGTACCCTACTGAGGGGCTACACCTTC.